These 11 T cell receptor beta chains originate from one sample sequenced in a study of T cells after yellow fever vaccination. From the 5' RACE reads, TCRdb called clonotypes with MiXCR, one entry per CDR3 protein. The sample holds over 300,000 distinct CDR3 sequences; approximately 4% are singletons and the top ten take approximately 25%. Sequenced material: PBMCs, taken 5 days after the yellow fever booster vaccination. The receptors here all came from a man in his late teens or twenties who received the YFV17D yellow fever vaccine.

This clonotype was seen a few times. V and J are TRBV5-1 and TRBJ1-1; D unclear. Germline CDR1 SGHRS, CDR2 YFSETQ. The V end was cut by 1 base, the J end by 6 bases, with 13 bases between. The length of the CDR3 is 14 residues. The chain's CDR3 is CASSLIPEDAEAFF. The CDR3, as DNA: TGCGCCAGCAGCTTGATCCCGGAGGACGCTGAAGCTTTCTTT.

The sample holds a few counts of this clonotype. The J gene is TRBJ1-6, the V gene TRBV2; the D is unclear. Germline lookup yields CDR1 SNHLY and CDR2 FYNNEI. Trimming left V 7 bases short and J 6 bases short, with 10 bases between. This CDR3 has 13 residues. The DNA for the CDR3 is TGTGCCAGCATGAACGGGGTTAATTCACCCCTCCACTTT. Translation gives CASMNGVNSPLHF.

The CDR3 reads CASSPPGTINEKLFF. The CDR3 bases are TGTGCCAGCAGCCCTCCCGGGACAATTAATGAAAAACTGTTTTTT. The chain couples TRBV7-9 to TRBJ1-4; tentatively, D is TRBD1 (6 bases). The CDR3 is 15 amino acids. Trimming stripped 5 bases from V and 4 bases from J, with 14 bases between. Looked up from germline, CDR1 is SEHNR and CDR2 is FQNEAQ (reference sequence).

This clonotype turned up a few times. The chain employs TRBV19 and TRBJ1-1, with a weak D call TRBD1 (5 bases). V lost 8 bases and J lost 6, with 19 bases in between. The germline CDR1 and CDR2 sequences are LNHDA and SQIVND (reference sequence). CDR3 length: 14 amino acids. The CDR3 coding sequence is TGTGCCAGTCTCTCCCGGGGACGGTTGGCTGAAGCTTTCTTT. This translates into CASLSRGRLAEAFF.

This clonotype was seen at least ten times. The V call is TRBV12-3 or TRBV12-4, the J call TRBJ2-1; D is ambiguous. The CDR3 consists of 12 residues. V lost 5 bases to trimming and J lost 15 bases, with 17 bases between them. The CDR3 loop is CASSTWTTSVFF. The CDR3 nucleotides read TGTGCCAGCAGTACATGGACCACTTCGGTGTTCTTC.

This clonotype appeared a few times. This rearrangement joins TRBV3-1 to TRBJ1-5; TRBD1 is a possible D gene (6 bases). The CDR3 is made up of 14 amino acids. The germline V gene has CDR1 LGHDT and CDR2 YNNKEL (reference sequence). V lost 1 base and J lost 4, with 8 bases in between. DNA of the CDR3: TGTGCCAGCAGCCAAGTTGGACAGAATCAGCCCCAGCATTTT. It specifies CASSQVGQNQPQHF.

This clonotype was found a few times. The chain is built from TRBV5-6 and TRBJ2-3; D is perhaps TRBD1 or TRBD2 (5 bases each). Germline CDR1 and CDR2: SGHDT and YYEEEE. The V end was cut by 3 bases, the J end by 6 bases, with 20 bases between. The CDR3 loop spans 16 amino acids. The CDR3 is CASSWVRDGGRDTQYF. The CDR3 nucleotides are TGTGCCAGCAGCTGGGTCCGGGACGGTGGTCGCGATACGCAGTATTTT.

The rearrangement links TRBV20-1 to TRBJ1-2; no definite D call. V shed 7 bases and J shed 3 bases, with 9 bases lying between them. The CDR3 has 11 residues. In germline, CDR1 is DFQATT, CDR2 SNEGSKA (reference sequence). The CDR3 DNA reads TGCAGTGTTTGGACGGACTATGGCTACACCTTC. It specifies CSVWTDYGYTF.

This clonotype was seen many times. This chain uses TRBV29-1 with TRBJ2-7; D unclear. The CDR3 spans 12 residues. V lost 1 base to trimming and J lost 3 bases, with 7 bases between them. CDR1 SQVTM and CDR2 ANQGSEA come from the germline V gene. The CDR3 is CSVEVADYEQYF. Here the CDR3 DNA reads TGCAGCGTTGAAGTAGCCGACTACGAGCAGTACTTC.

J is TRBJ1-2 and V is TRBV7-9; tentatively, D is TRBD1 (6 bases). The CDR3 is 15 residues long. The germline CDR1 and CDR2 sequences are SEHNR and FQNEAQ (reference sequence). Trimming pared 0 bases from V and 8 bases from J, leaving 16 bases between. CDR3 loop: CASSLANAGVQGYTF. The CDR3 DNA sequence: TGTGCCAGCAGCTTAGCGAATGCAGGGGTCCAGGGCTACACCTTC.

Many counts were recorded for this clonotype. This chain's CDR3 is CASSPGTSGVTQYF. The CDR3 DNA sequence: TGTGCCAGCAGCCCCGGGACTAGCGGGGTTACGCAGTATTTT. The rearrangement uses TRBV11-3 and TRBJ2-3, with TRBD2 matching over 13 bases. Trimming removed 5 bases from V and 8 bases from J; junction bases left unmatched: 4. The CDR3 is made up of 14 amino acids. Germline V gene data show CDR1 as SGHNT and CDR2 as YENEEA. Together with reference TRBV11-3 and TRBJ2-3, the CDR3 gives the full variable domain: EAGVVQSPRYKIIEKKQPVAFWCNPISGHNTLYWYLQNLGQGPELLIRYENEEAVDDSQLPKDRFSAERLKGVDSTLKIQPAELGDSAVYLCASSPGTSGVTQYFGPGTRLTVL.